These T cell receptor beta chains were read from a single sample in a study of molecular identifiers for immune sequencing clone quantification. TCRdb reprocessed the PCR reads via MiXCR and lists one record per CDR3 protein. The sample includes some 320,000 distinct CDR3 sequences, roughly 24% of them seen just once. Input material: naive CD8+ T cells from blood, with Jurkat cell RNA spiked in. These TCRs come from a human donor in good health. Some libraries in this study had Jurkat cell RNA spiked in. CDR3s include the opening cysteine and the closing phenylalanine or tryptophan. D genes are given only for firm matches. Only part of the rows carry a size: once, few, many, or a class if the clone is expanded.

J | V | size | D | CDR3 | DNA
TRBJ1-1 | TRBV28 | many | TRBD1 | CASSSGTGGVDTEAFF | TGTGCCAGCAGCTCCGGGACAGGGGGCGTGGACACTGAAGCTTTCTTT
TRBJ2-2 | TRBV7-3 | . | . | CASSLTLNTGELFF | TGTGCCAGCAGCTTAACCCTGAACACCGGGGAGCTGTTTTTT
TRBJ2-7 | TRBV20-1 | few | TRBD2 | CSARGDYSSYEQYF | TGCAGTGCTAGGGGGGACTACTCCTCCTACGAGCAGTACTTC
TRBJ1-1 | TRBV7-9 | . | . | CASSLAQGGGPEAFF | TGTGCCAGCAGCTTAGCGCAAGGGGGGGGGCCTGAAGCTTTCTTT
TRBJ2-2 | TRBV7-6 | many | . | CASSLGHNTGELFF | TGTGCCAGCAGCTTAGGACACAACACCGGGGAGCTGTTTTTT
TRBJ2-3 | TRBV7-9 | few | TRBD2 | CASSMTSGSLDTQYF | TGTGCCAGCAGCATGACTAGCGGGAGCCTGGATACGCAGTATTTT
TRBJ1-3 | TRBV6-2/TRBV6-3 | . | . | CASRRGQSSGNTIYF | TGTGCCAGCAGGAGAGGACAGAGCTCTGGAAACACCATATATTTT
TRBJ2-1 | TRBV7-2 | many | TRBD2 | CASSPLSGGYNEQFF | TGTGCCAGCAGCCCCCTTAGCGGGGGATACAATGAGCAGTTCTTC
TRBJ1-1 | TRBV6-2/TRBV6-3 | few | TRBD1 | CASSLGTGKDTEAFF | TGTGCCAGCAGTTTGGGGACAGGGAAAGACACTGAAGCTTTCTTT
TRBJ2-7 | TRBV4-3 | . | TRBD2 | CASRQRLAGGPGEQYF | TGCGCCAGCAGACAAAGACTAGCGGGGGGCCCTGGCGAGCAGTACTTC
TRBJ1-5 | TRBV6-5 | . | . | CASSLPRKTGPDNQPQHF | TGTGCCAGCAGCCTACCTCGAAAAACGGGACCGGACAATCAGCCCCAGCATTTT
TRBJ2-7 | TRBV29-1 | many | . | CSVAETSYEQYF | TGCAGCGTTGCCGAGACTTCCTACGAGCAGTACTTC
TRBJ2-7 | TRBV28 | few | TRBD1 | CASSSRIGQAPYEQYF | TGTGCCAGCAGTTCGCGGATTGGACAGGCCCCCTACGAGCAGTACTTC
TRBJ2-5 | TRBV28 | few | . | CASSLGQPQETQYF | TGTGCCAGCAGTTTAGGACAGCCACAAGAGACCCAGTACTTC
TRBJ2-1 | TRBV7-2 | many | . | CASSFSGGLGEQFF | TGTGCCAGCAGCTTCTCTGGAGGTCTCGGTGAGCAGTTCTTC
TRBJ1-2 | TRBV6-2/TRBV6-3 | many | . | CASSYGSLYGYTF | TGTGCCAGCAGTTACGGTAGTCTCTATGGCTACACCTTC
TRBJ2-7 | TRBV7-8 | many | . | CASSPRVFSEQYF | TGTGCCAGCAGCCCGAGGGTCTTCTCTGAGCAGTACTTC
TRBJ2-5 | TRBV7-9 | few | . | CASSSMTKPETQYF | TGTGCCAGCAGCTCCATGACTAAGCCGGAGACCCAGTACTTC
TRBJ2-6 | TRBV6-5 | many | . | CASRLDSSGANVLTF | TGTGCCAGCAGATTAGACAGTTCTGGGGCCAACGTCCTGACTTTC
TRBJ1-5 | TRBV28 | many | . | CASSFSGNSNQPQHF | TGTGCCAGCAGTTTCTCAGGGAATAGCAATCAGCCCCAGCATTTT
TRBJ1-3 | TRBV28 | few | TRBD1 | CASSATGDGNTIYF | TGTGCCAGCAGTGCGACAGGGGATGGAAACACCATATATTTT
TRBJ1-2 | TRBV19 | . | . | CASTPWERADYGYTF | TGTGCCAGTACCCCCTGGGAAAGGGCGGATTATGGCTACACCTTC
TRBJ1-5 | TRBV27 | . | . | CASSLTVDNQPQHF | TGTGCCAGCAGTTTGACAGTCGATAATCAGCCCCAGCATTTT
TRBJ2-5 | TRBV27 | few | TRBD2 | CASSAGTSGETQYF | TGTGCCAGCAGTGCCGGGACTAGCGGAGAGACCCAGTACTTC
TRBJ1-3 | TRBV5-1 | many | . | CASSLTVSGNTIYF | TGCGCCAGCAGCTTGACAGTCTCAGGAAACACCATATATTTT
TRBJ1-1 | TRBV14 | . | . | CASSQGAEAFF | TGTGCCAGCAGCCAAGGTGCCGAAGCTTTCTTT
TRBJ1-1 | TRBV12-3/TRBV12-4 | many | . | CASSRYSGGRLNTEAFF | TGTGCCAGCAGTAGGTACTCGGGCGGCAGGCTGAACACTGAAGCTTTCTTT
TRBJ1-2 | TRBV7-9 | . | . | CASRSLGGELGVGGYTF | TGTGCCAGCAGATCCCTTGGCGGGGAGTTAGGGGTTGGTGGCTACACCTTC
TRBJ2-3 | TRBV14 | . | . | CASSQGDTSTDTQYF | TGTGCCAGCAGCCAAGGTGACACATCCACAGATACGCAGTATTTT
TRBJ2-7 | TRBV11-2 | . | . | CASSLWAGDEQYF | TGTGCCAGCAGCTTATGGGCAGGGGACGAGCAGTACTTC
TRBJ1-1 | TRBV4-3 | . | . | CASSQDGSGVNTEAFF | TGCGCCAGCAGCCAAGATGGTTCGGGGGTGAACACTGAAGCTTTCTTT
TRBJ2-7 | TRBV10-3 | . | TRBD1 | CAISDRGPEQYF | TGTGCCATCAGTGACAGGGGGCCCGAGCAGTACTTC
TRBJ1-2 | TRBV12-3/TRBV12-4 | few | . | CASSQGQRPYGYTF | TGTGCCAGCAGCCAAGGACAGCGCCCCTATGGCTACACCTTC
TRBJ2-1 | TRBV30 | many | . | CAWAVPVWPNEQFF | TGTGCCTGGGCCGTCCCGGTTTGGCCAAATGAGCAGTTCTTC
TRBJ2-7 | TRBV7-2 | . | . | CASSLVSLGDVFEQYF | TGTGCCAGCAGCTTAGTCTCACTTGGGGACGTCTTCGAGCAGTACTTC